The 3 T cell receptor beta chains listed next were all sequenced from one sample in a study of blood T cell repertoires in COVID-19. Sequencing used immunoSEQ multiplex PCR; TCRdb keeps in-frame clones, though not all of them. The sample records over 200,000 clones, approximately 89% being singletons. What was sequenced was PBMCs or T cells enriched from blood (not recorded which). Receptor source: a woman younger than 45 who had been exposed to COVID-19.

The genes are TRBV6-2 or TRBV6-3 and TRBJ1-6, with D uncertain. The CDR3 totals 14 residues. V gave up 6 bases and J gave up 0 bases, with 6 bases separating them. Per the germline V gene, CDR1 is MNHEY and CDR2 is SVGEGT. The CDR3 loop is CASSPGSYNSPLHF. Here the CDR3 DNA reads TGTGCCAGCAGCCCCGGCTCCTATAATTCACCCCTCCACTTT.

The chain carries TRBV19 and TRBJ1-2; D unclear. Germline V gives CDR1 LNHDA, CDR2 SQIVND (reference sequence). The CDR3 sequence is 14 residues long. V lost 0 bases, J lost 2 bases, and 7 bases lay in between. CDR3 nucleotide sequence: TGTGCCAGTAGTATAGATGGAGGGAACTATGGCTACACCTTC. Protein product: CASSIDGGNYGYTF.

The rearrangement uses TRBV10-3 and TRBJ2-1; D is unresolved. The CDR3 is made up of 14 amino acids. V lost 4 bases, J lost 6 bases, and 13 bases lay in between. Per the germline V gene, CDR1 is ENHRY and CDR2 is SYGVKD. The CDR3, as DNA: TGTGCCATCAGTGGTGGGTCTAGGCGCAATGAGCAGTTCTTC. Protein sequence: CAISGGSRRNEQFF.